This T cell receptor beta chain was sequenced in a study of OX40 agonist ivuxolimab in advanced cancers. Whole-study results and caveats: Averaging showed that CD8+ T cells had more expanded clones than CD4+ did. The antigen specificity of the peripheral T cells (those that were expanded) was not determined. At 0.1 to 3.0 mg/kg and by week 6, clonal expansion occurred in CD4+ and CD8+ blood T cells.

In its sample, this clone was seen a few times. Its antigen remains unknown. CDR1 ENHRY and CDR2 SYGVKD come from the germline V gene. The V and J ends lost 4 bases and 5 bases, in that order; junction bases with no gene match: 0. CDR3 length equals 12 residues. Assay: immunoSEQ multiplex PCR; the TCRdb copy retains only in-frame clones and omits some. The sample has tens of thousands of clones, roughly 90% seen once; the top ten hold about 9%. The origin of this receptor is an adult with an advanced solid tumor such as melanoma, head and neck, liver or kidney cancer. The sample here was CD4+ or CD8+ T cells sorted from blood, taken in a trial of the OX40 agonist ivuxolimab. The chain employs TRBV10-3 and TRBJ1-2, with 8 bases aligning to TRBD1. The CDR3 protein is CAISGQGYGYTF. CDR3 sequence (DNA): TGTGCCATCAGTGGACAGGGGTATGGCTACACCTTC.